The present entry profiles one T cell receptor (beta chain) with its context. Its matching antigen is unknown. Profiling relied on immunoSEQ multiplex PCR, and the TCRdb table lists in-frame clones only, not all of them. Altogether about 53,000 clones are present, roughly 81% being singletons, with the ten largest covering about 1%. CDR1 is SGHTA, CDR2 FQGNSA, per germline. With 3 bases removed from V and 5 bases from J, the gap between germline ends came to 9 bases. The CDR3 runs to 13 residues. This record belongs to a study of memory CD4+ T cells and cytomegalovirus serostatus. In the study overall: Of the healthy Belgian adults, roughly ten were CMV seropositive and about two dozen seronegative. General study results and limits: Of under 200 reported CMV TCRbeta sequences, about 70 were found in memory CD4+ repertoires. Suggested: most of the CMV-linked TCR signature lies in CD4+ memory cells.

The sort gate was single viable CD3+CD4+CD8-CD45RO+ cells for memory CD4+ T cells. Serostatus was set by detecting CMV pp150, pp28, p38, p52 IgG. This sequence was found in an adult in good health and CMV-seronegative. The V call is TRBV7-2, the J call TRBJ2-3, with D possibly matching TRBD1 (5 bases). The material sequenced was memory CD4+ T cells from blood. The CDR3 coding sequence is TGTGCCAGCAGCTTCACAGGTGGAGATACGCAGTATTTT. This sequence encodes CASSFTGGDTQYF. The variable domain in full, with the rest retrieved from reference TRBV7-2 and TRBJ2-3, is GAGVSQSPSNKVTEKGKDVELRCDPISGHTALYWYRQSLGQGLEFLIYFQGNSAPDKSGLPSDRFSAERTGGSVSTLTIQRTQQEDSAVYLCASSFTGGDTQYFGPGTRLTVL.